The 16 T cell receptor beta chains reported below all come from one sample, sequenced in a study of shared clonotypes between healthy human individuals. Data came from immunoSEQ multiplex PCR; TCRdb stores just in-frame clones and leaves some out. The table lists around 2.1 million clones, under 97% of them singletons, with over 0.1% in the top ten. What was sequenced was naive CD4+ T cells sorted from blood. The subset denotes: CD45RA+ positively selected. Receptors were obtained from a man aged 18-30 years in good health.

The CDR3 sequence: CASSFTGTAPGQYF. Here the CDR3 DNA reads TGTGCCAGCTCATTTACCGGGACGGCCCCGGGACAGTATTTT. This chain links TRBV18 with TRBJ2-3; TRBD1 or TRBD2 may be the D gene (5 bases each). V was clipped by 5 bases and J by 12 bases, with 21 bases between them. This CDR3 is 14 amino acids long. Germline V CDR1 and CDR2: KGHSH, LQKENI.

The V call is TRBV19, the J call TRBJ2-5, with D possibly matching TRBD1 (6 bases). Trimming shortened V by 4 bases and J by 1 base, and 13 bases separated the two germline ends. Germline lookup yields CDR1 LNHDA and CDR2 SQIVND (reference sequence). The CDR3 totals 15 residues. In DNA, the CDR3 is TGTGCCAGTAGTAATCTGGGGGCCGTCCAAGAGACCCAGTACTTC. Its protein is CASSNLGAVQETQYF. The full variable domain, in which reference TRBV19 and TRBJ2-5 provide the parts outside the CDR3, is DGGITQSPKYLFRKEGQNVTLSCEQNLNHDAMYWYRQDPGQGLRLIYYSQIVNDFQKGDIAEGYSVSREKKESFPLTVTSAQKNPTAFYLCASSNLGAVQETQYFGPGTRLLVL.

This clone was counted once. The chain is built from TRBV6-1 and TRBJ1-1; unclear D gene. The V end was cut by 5 bases, the J end by 4 bases, with 8 bases between. CDR3 length: 12 residues. Germline V CDR1 and CDR2: MNHNS, SASEGT. The CDR3 loop reads CASSFPGTEAFF. The DNA for the CDR3 is TGTGCCAGCAGTTTCCCGGGCACTGAAGCTTTCTTT.

In DNA, the CDR3 is TGTGCCAGCAGCTGGCAGGGGATGGAGACCCAGTACTTC. This translates into CASSWQGMETQYF. The chain has TRBV13 and TRBJ2-5; possible D gene TRBD1, 6 bases. Trimming took 4 bases from V and 5 from J, leaving 11 bases between them. The CDR3 has 13 amino acids. Looked up from germline, CDR1 is PRHDT and CDR2 is FYEKMQ (reference sequence).

This clone was seen a few times. This sample includes further DNA sequences coding for the same CDR3. The chain combines TRBV5-1 with TRBJ2-5, with D possibly TRBD2 on 5 matching bases. Per the germline V gene, CDR1 is SGHRS and CDR2 is YFSETQ. This CDR3 contains 13 residues. The V and J ends lost 0 bases and 2 bases respectively, with 5 bases between them. CDR3 bases: TGCGCCAGCAGCTTGGGAGGGCAAGAGACCCAGTACTTC. It is translated as CASSLGGQETQYF.

In this sample, this clone turned up once. This sequence joins TRBV6-1 and TRBJ2-7; 7 bases map to TRBD2. Trimming cost V 0 bases and J 2 bases; bases outside gene matches: 4. Looked up from germline, CDR1 is MNHNS and CDR2 is SASEGT. The CDR3 totals 15 residues. The CDR3 DNA reads as TGTGCCAGCAGTGAAGCAGCGGGAAGAACCTACGAGCAGTACTTC. Protein product: CASSEAAGRTYEQYF.

This chain joins TRBV27 and TRBJ1-6; 7 positions match TRBD1. The CDR3 is 14 amino acids. With 2 bases clipped from V and 10 bases from J, the junction kept 5 bases outside the gene matches. Germline CDR1 and CDR2: MNHEY and SMNVEV (reference sequence). As DNA, the CDR3 is TGTGCCAGCAGTTTAAACAGGGGCAACTCACCCCTCCACTTT. It yields the protein CASSLNRGNSPLHF.

The rearrangement links TRBV6-5 to TRBJ2-7; TRBD1 aligns across 8 bases. J lost 9 bases, V lost 0 bases, and 10 bases had no gene match. Germline V lookup: CDR1 MNHEY, CDR2 SVGAGI. The CDR3 covers 15 residues. CDR3 sequence reads: CASSYSSRTGSTQYF. As DNA, the CDR3 is TGTGCCAGCAGTTACTCTTCCCGGACAGGGTCGACGCAGTACTTC.

The genes are TRBV5-1 and TRBJ1-1; unclear D gene. Per germline, CDR1 SGHRS and CDR2 YFSETQ. The CDR3 has 14 residues. Trimming shortened V by 2 bases and J by 4 bases, and 12 bases separated the two germline ends. The CDR3: CASSFNAVSTEAFF. The CDR3 nucleotides read TGCGCCAGCAGCTTCAATGCGGTCTCCACTGAAGCTTTCTTT.

The chain employs TRBV7-6 and TRBJ2-7; TRBD1 is a possible D gene (6 bases). Germline V CDR1 and CDR2: SGHVS, FNYEAQ. V lost 5 bases to trimming and J lost 3 bases, with 11 bases between them. The CDR3 consists of 13 residues. The CDR3 bases are TGTGCCAGCAGCGCCCAAGGGGGCTACGAGCAGTACTTC. It is translated as CASSAQGGYEQYF.

As to this clone: Other DNA sequences in the same sample also yield this CDR3. CDR3 sequence: CASSESPGYEQYF. The CDR3 nucleotides are TGTGCCAGCAGTGAATCCCCAGGCTACGAGCAGTACTTC. The V call is TRBV6-1, the J call TRBJ2-7; the D is unclear. CDR3 size: 13 residues. Trimming removed 2 bases at V and 3 bases at J, with 8 bases between. Germline lookup yields CDR1 MNHNS and CDR2 SASEGT.

The chain combines TRBV5-1 with TRBJ2-7; TRBD2 matches 13 bases. With 3 bases clipped from V and 4 bases from J, the junction kept 10 bases outside the gene matches. This CDR3 region has 17 residues. Germline CDR1 reads SGHRS; CDR2 reads YFSETQ. CDR3 region: CASSSRATSGGRYEQYF. The CDR3 DNA reads as TGCGCCAGCAGCTCACGGGCGACTAGCGGGGGGCGTTACGAGCAGTACTTC.

J is TRBJ2-1 and V is TRBV30; D is unresolved. The CDR3 extends over 14 amino acids. Germline V lookup: CDR1 GTSNPN, CDR2 SVGIG (reference sequence). V lost 6 bases and J lost 0, with 12 bases in between. DNA for the CDR3: TGTGCCTGCCTGAGCGAGAGCTCCTACAATGAGCAGTTCTTC. Protein: CACLSESSYNEQFF.

This rearrangement joins TRBV5-4 to TRBJ1-1; TRBD1 might be the D (6 bases). The CDR3 loop spans 14 amino acids. With 5 bases removed from V and 7 bases from J, the gap between germline ends came to 18 bases. Germline V gene sequence: CDR1 SGHNT, CDR2 YYREEE (reference sequence). The CDR3 protein is CASRIPGGDSEAFF. CDR3 sequence (DNA): TGTGCCAGCAGGATCCCCGGGGGCGACAGTGAAGCTTTCTTT.

This chain connects TRBV11-3 to TRBJ2-7; 7 bases fit TRBD2. Trimming took 5 bases from V and 2 from J; bases not matched to a gene: 3. The germline V gene has CDR1 SGHNT and CDR2 YENEEA. CDR3 size: 13 residues. This CDR3 reads CASSRGGPYEQYF. The CDR3 nucleotides are TGTGCCAGCAGCCGCGGGGGTCCCTACGAGCAGTACTTC.

The chain combines TRBV5-1 with TRBJ1-6; 9 bases are shared with TRBD1. The J segment lost 7 bases and the V segment lost 1 base, leaving 3 bases of the junction unmatched. CDR1 is SGHRS and CDR2 is YFSETQ in the germline V gene. The CDR3 contains 15 residues. CDR3 bases: TGCGCCAGCAGCTTGTGGGGACAGGGCAATTCACCCCTCCACTTT. Its protein product is CASSLWGQGNSPLHF. The full variable domain, rest sourced from reference TRBV5-1 and TRBJ1-6, is KAGVTQTPRYLIKTRGQQVTLSCSPISGHRSVSWYQQTPGQGLQFLFEYFSETQRNKGNFPGRFSGRQFSNSRSEMNVSTLELGDSALYLCASSLWGQGNSPLHFGNGTRLTVT.